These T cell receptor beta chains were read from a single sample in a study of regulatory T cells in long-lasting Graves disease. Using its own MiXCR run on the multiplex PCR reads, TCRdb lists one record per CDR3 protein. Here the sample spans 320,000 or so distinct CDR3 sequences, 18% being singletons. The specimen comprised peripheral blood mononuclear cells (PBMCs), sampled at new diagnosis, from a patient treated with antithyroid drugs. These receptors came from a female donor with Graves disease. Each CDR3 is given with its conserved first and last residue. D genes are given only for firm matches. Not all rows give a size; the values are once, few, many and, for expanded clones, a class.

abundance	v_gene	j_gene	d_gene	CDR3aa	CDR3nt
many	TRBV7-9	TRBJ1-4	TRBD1	CASSQDRGLTNEKLFF	TGTGCCAGCAGCCAAGACAGGGGATTGACTAATGAAAAACTGTTTTTT
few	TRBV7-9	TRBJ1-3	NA	CASSSSGPSGNTIYF	TGTGCCAGCAGTTCCTCCGGGCCATCTGGAAACACCATATATTTT
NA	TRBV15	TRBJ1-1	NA	CATSRLKGTEAFF	TGTGCCACCAGCAGACTTAAGGGAACTGAAGCTTTCTTT
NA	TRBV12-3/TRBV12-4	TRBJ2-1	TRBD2	CASRPPGGRVGNYNEQFF	TGTGCCAGCAGACCCCCGGGCGGGAGGGTCGGAAATTACAATGAGCAGTTCTTC
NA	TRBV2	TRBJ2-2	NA	CASSGPTFTGELFF	TGTGCCAGCAGTGGACCGACATTCACCGGGGAGCTGTTTTTT
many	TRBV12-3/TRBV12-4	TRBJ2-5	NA	CASSLRVGETQYF	TGTGCCAGCAGTTTAAGGGTTGGAGAGACCCAGTACTTC
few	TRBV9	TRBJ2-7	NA	CASSVEPWTVSYEQYF	TGTGCCAGCAGCGTAGAGCCTTGGACAGTCTCCTACGAGCAGTACTTC
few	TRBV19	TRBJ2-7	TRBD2	CASRLAGTDEQYF	TGTGCCAGCAGACTAGCGGGAACCGACGAGCAGTACTTC
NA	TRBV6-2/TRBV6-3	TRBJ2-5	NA	CASSNLRETQYF	TGTGCCAGCAGCAACCTCCGGGAGACCCAGTACTTC
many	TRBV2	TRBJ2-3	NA	CASLRDTSKDTQYF	TGTGCCAGCTTACGGGACACCTCAAAAGATACGCAGTATTTT
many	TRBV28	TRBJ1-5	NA	CASSLMSIQVSNQPQHF	TGTGCCAGCAGTTTGATGTCCATACAGGTCAGCAATCAGCCCCAGCATTTT
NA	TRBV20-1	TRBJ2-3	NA	CSAPDEVPDTQYF	TGCAGTGCTCCCGACGAAGTCCCAGATACGCAGTATTTT
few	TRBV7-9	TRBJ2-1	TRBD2	CASAKGLAEFSSYNEQFF	TGTGCCAGCGCTAAGGGGCTAGCGGAATTCAGCTCCTACAATGAGCAGTTCTTC
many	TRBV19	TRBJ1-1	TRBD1	CASTWDSTNTEAFF	TGTGCCAGTACCTGGGACAGCACGAACACTGAAGCTTTCTTT
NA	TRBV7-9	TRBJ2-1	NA	CASSSLRGPYNEQFF	TGTGCCAGCAGCTCTCTGCGGGGGCCCTACAATGAGCAGTTCTTC
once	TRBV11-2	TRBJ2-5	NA	CASSHVPPGQGWAGVGQETEYF	TGTGCCAGCAGCCACGTCCCTCCAGGACAGGGCTGGGCGGGAGTAGGGCAAGAGACCGAGTACTTC
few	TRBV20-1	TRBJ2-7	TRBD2	CSARATLAGGSYEQYF	TGCAGTGCTAGAGCTACTCTAGCGGGAGGCTCCTACGAGCAGTACTTC
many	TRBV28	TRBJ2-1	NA	CASGVGNTYNEQFF	TGTGCCAGCGGTGTAGGGAACACCTACAATGAGCAGTTCTTC